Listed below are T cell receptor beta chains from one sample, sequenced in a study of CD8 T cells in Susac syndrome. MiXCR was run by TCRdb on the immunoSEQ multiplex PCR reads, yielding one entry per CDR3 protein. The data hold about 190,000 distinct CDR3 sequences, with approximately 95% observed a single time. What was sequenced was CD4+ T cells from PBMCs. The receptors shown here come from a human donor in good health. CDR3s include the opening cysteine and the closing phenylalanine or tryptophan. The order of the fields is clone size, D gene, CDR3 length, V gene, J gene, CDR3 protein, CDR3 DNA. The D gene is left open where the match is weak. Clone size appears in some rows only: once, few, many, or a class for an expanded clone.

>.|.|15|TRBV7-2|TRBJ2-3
CASSPLGLYTDTQYF
TGTGCCAGCAGCCCTTTGGGACTGTACACAGATACGCAGTATTTT
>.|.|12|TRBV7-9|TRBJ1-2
CASSKQEWGYTF
TGTGCCAGCAGTAAACAGGAATGGGGCTACACCTTC
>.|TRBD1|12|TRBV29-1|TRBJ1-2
CSVRQGTYGYTF
TGCAGCGTGAGACAGGGAACCTATGGCTACACCTTC
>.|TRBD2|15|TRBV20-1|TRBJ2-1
CSARAPFGRNNEQFF
TGCAGTGCTAGAGCCCCATTCGGGAGGAACAATGAGCAGTTCTTC
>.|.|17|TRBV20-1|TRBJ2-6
CSASRGGPFSGANVLTF
TGCAGTGCTAGTCGCGGAGGGCCCTTCTCTGGGGCCAACGTCCTGACTTTC
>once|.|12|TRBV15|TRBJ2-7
CATSRDEYEQYF
TGTGCCACCAGCAGAGATGAATATGAGCAGTACTTC
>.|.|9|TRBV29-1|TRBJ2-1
CSVVSEQFF
TGCAGCGTTGTGAGTGAGCAGTTCTTC
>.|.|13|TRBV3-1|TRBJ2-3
CAGGSRGTDTQYF
TGTGCCGGGGGGTCCCGGGGCACAGATACGCAGTATTTT
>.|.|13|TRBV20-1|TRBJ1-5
CSARWQGNQPQHF
TGCAGTGCTAGATGGCAGGGGAATCAGCCCCAGCATTTT
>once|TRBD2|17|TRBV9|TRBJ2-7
CASSVGSTSGATYEQYF
TGTGCCAGCAGCGTAGGAAGCACTAGCGGGGCCACCTACGAGCAGTACTTC
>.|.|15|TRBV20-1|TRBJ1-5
CSARTSGQGNQPQHF
TGCAGTGCTAGAACCTCCGGACAAGGCAATCAGCCCCAGCATTTT
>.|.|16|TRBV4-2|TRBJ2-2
CASSQGRVSSTGELFF
TGTGCCAGCAGCCAAGGCCGGGTCTCGAGTACCGGGGAGCTGTTTTTT
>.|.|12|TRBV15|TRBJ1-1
CATSFEMAEAFF
TGTGCCACCAGTTTCGAAATGGCTGAAGCTTTCTTT
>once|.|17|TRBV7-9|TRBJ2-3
CASTPIPLGGDTDTQYF
TGTGCCAGCACCCCCATCCCCCTCGGGGGCGACACAGATACGCAGTATTTT
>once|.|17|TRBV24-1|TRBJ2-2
CATSDLPQGRHTGELFF
TGTGCCACCAGTGATTTACCCCAGGGTCGGCACACCGGGGAGCTGTTTTTT
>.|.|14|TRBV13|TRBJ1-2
CASSLGAANYGYTF
TGTGCCAGCAGCTTAGGCGCAGCTAACTATGGCTACACCTTC
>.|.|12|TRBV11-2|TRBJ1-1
CASSLSGVLAFF
TGTGCCAGCAGCTTATCAGGGGTATTGGCTTTCTTT
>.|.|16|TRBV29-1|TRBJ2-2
CSVEDPRTVNTGELFF
TGCAGCGTTGAAGATCCCCGGACGGTGAACACCGGGGAGCTGTTTTTT
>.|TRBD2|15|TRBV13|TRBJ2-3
CASSPSGKSTDTQYF
TGTGCCAGCAGCCCTAGCGGAAAATCCACAGATACGCAGTATTTT
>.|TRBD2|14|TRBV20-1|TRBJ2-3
CSAREGAGTDTQYF
TGCAGTGCTAGAGAGGGAGCGGGAACAGATACGCAGTATTTT
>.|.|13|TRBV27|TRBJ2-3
CASSDIIRDTQYF
TGTGCCAGCAGCGACATTATTAGAGATACGCAGTATTTT
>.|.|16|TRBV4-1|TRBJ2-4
CASSQIGRGNKNIQYF
TGCGCCAGCAGCCAAATAGGGCGCGGAAACAAAAACATTCAGTACTTC
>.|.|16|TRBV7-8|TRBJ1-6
CASKTGRKALNSPLHF
TGTGCCAGCAAGACAGGACGAAAGGCTCTAAATTCACCCCTCCACTTT
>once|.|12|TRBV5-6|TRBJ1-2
CASSLGFLGYTF
TGTGCCAGCAGCTTAGGGTTCCTCGGCTACACCTTC
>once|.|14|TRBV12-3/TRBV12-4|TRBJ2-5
CASSLVASQETQYF
TGTGCCAGCAGCTTGGTAGCGAGTCAAGAGACCCAGTACTTC
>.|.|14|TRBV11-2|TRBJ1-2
CASSLRGGGYGYTF
TGTGCCAGCAGCCTCCGTGGGGGAGGATATGGCTACACCTTC
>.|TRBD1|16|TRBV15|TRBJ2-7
CATSSAEGYRGSEQYF
TGTGCCACCAGCAGCGCAGAGGGATACAGGGGTAGTGAGCAGTACTTC
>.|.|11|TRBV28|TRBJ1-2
CASSRNYGYTF
TGTGCCAGCAGCCGGAACTATGGCTACACCTTC
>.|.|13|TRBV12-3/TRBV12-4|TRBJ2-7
CASSPLGFHEQYF
TGTGCCAGCAGTCCCTTGGGTTTCCACGAGCAGTACTTC
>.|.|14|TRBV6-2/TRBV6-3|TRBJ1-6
CASSSQGVSSPLHF
TGTGCCAGCAGTTCCCAGGGAGTCTCTTCACCCCTCCACTTT
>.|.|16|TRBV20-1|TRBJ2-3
CSASRFSARFTDTQYF
TGCAGTGCCTCTCGGTTTAGCGCCCGATTCACAGATACGCAGTATTTT
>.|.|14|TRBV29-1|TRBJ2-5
CSVEVGGIWGTQYF
TGCAGCGTTGAAGTTGGCGGGATCTGGGGGACCCAGTACTTC
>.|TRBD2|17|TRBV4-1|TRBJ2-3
CASSQDLGAGGADTQYF
TGCGCCAGCAGCCAAGATCTTGGGGCGGGAGGGGCAGATACGCAGTATTTT
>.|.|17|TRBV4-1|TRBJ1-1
CASSQPRGAVMNTEAFF
TGCGCCAGCAGCCAACCGAGAGGGGCGGTGATGAACACTGAAGCTTTCTTT
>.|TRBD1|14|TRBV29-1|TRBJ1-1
CSVEGVQGVTEAFF
TGCAGCGTTGAAGGGGTGCAGGGGGTGACTGAAGCTTTCTTT
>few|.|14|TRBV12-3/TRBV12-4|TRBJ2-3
CASSLVRGADTQYF
TGTGCCAGCAGTTTAGTTAGGGGCGCAGATACGCAGTATTTT
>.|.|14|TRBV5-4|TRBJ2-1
CASSFGTTDNEQFF
TGTGCCAGCAGCTTCGGCACTACGGACAATGAGCAGTTCTTC
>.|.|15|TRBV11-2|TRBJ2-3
CASSPSVGGTDTQYF
TGTGCCAGCAGCCCTTCAGTTGGGGGCACAGATACGCAGTATTTT
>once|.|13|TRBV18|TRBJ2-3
CASSPRRQDTQYF
TGTGCCAGCTCACCACGGAGGCAGGATACGCAGTATTTT